This T cell receptor (beta chain) was identified during a study of T cell changes during pregnancy in multiple sclerosis. This clone was observed a handful of times. The CDR3 has 12 amino acids. V dropped 5 bases and J dropped 8 bases, with 10 bases sitting between them. CDR1 SGHTA and CDR2 FQGNSA come from the germline V gene. Sequencing was performed with immunoSEQ multiplex PCR; in TCRdb, only in-frame clones are kept and a portion is missing. The sample includes tens of thousands of clones, approximately 91% seen only once; the top ten take about 1.5%. The chain couples TRBV7-2 to TRBJ1-3; D is unresolved. This clonotype was sampled from a female donor with multiple sclerosis, enrolled in a pregnancy study. Sample: peripheral blood, taken in the second trimester of pregnancy. CDR3 DNA sequence: TGTGCCAGCAGCCCAGCGGGTTACACCATATATTTT. Its translation: CASSPAGYTIYF. Drawing the rest from reference TRBV7-2 and TRBJ1-3, the complete variable domain is GAGVSQSPSNKVTEKGKDVELRCDPISGHTALYWYRQSLGQGLEFLIYFQGNSAPDKSGLPSDRFSAERTGGSVSTLTIQRTQQEDSAVYLCASSPAGYTIYFGEGSWLTVV.